This T cell receptor beta chain came from a study of neurological immune-mediated disorders. Germline V lookup: CDR1 SGHRS, CDR2 YFSETQ. The CDR3 has 14 residues. The J segment lost 0 bases and the V segment lost 4 bases, leaving 3 bases of the junction unmatched. TCRdb analysed the 5' RACE reads with MiXCR anew, one entry per CDR3 protein. The repertoire consists of roughly 27,000 distinct CDR3 sequences, with roughly 2.5% occurring once and the leading ten covering 2.3%. The study, taken as a whole, reports: The authors found no clinical or MRI feature associated with the multiple sclerosis repertoire cluster.

In its sample, this clonotype was seen many times. Its antigen is unidentified. The TCR originated in a woman in her 50s with multiple sclerosis. The sample comprised PBMCs. V and J are TRBV5-1 and TRBJ2-7; 8 bases agree with TRBD1. Written as DNA, the CDR3 is TGCGCCAGCAGCCTGGACAGGGCCTCCTACGAGCAGTACTTC. Encoded protein: CASSLDRASYEQYF.